The following is a T cell receptor (beta chain) sequence with its context. The antigen is undetermined. This specimen belongs to a study of T-cell reconstitution after alpha-beta-depleted transplantation in children. Preparation of the TCRbeta library used unique molecular identifiers. TCRdb processed the PCR reads anew with MiXCR; each CDR3 protein has one entry. The repertoire holds hundreds of thousands of distinct CDR3 sequences, with 20% to 25% as singletons. Findings of the study overall: Reportedly, roughly two months post-transplant, alpha-beta T cells arose from several hundred expanded graft clones. It was surviving recipient T cells and thymic progenitors that gave some patients high TCRbeta diversity at day 60. Diversity and T-cell counts at one year after transplant derived mostly from new T cells.

This TCR was recovered from a boy under two years old who had a stem cell transplant for acute myeloid leukemia, so the T cells may come from the graft donor. This sample comprised PBMCs, mostly from graft donor cells, obtained 360 days after TCRalphabeta/CD19-depleted stem cell transplant.

This CDR3 reads CASSSERRGGGETQYF. The CDR3, as DNA: TGTGCCAGCAGTTCCGAGCGACGGGGGGGTGGTGAGACCCAGTACTTC. The chain uses TRBV28 and TRBJ2-5, with TRBD2 matching over 8 bases. V lost 4 bases, J lost 5 bases, and 12 bases stayed unmatched. The germline gives CDR1 MDHEN, CDR2 SYDVKM. The CDR3 consists of 16 residues.